Measured by frequency, the clone carrying this TCR beta chain is medium-sized. TRB was amplified by touch-down multiplex PCR, primer pools A and B combined. No DNA is given; TCRdb re-called the multiplex PCR reads and lists each CDR3 protein once. This repertoire includes around 2,500 distinct CDR3 sequences. Roughly 38,000 genome equivalents of blood DNA were amplified for TRB. This record comes from a study of T cell clusters in autoimmune cytopenias. Germline V CDR1 and CDR2: LNHDA, SQIVND (reference sequence). This CDR3 contains 16 residues. This clonotype was sampled from a human donor with an autoimmune cytopenia or autoimmune hepatitis (not recorded which). The sequencing sample was made of peripheral blood. This chain connects TRBV19 to TRBJ2-1; no DNA is available, so the TRBD1 call from TCRdb remains unchecked. CDR3 loop: CASSIFAGVDYNEQFF. Supplemented by reference TRBV19 and TRBJ2-1, the full variable domain reads DGGITQSPKYLFRKEGQNVTLSCEQNLNHDAMYWYRQDPGQGLRLIYYSQIVNDFQKGDIAEGYSVSREKKESFPLTVTSAQKNPTAFYLCASSIFAGVDYNEQFFGPGTRLTVL.